The source of this T cell receptor beta chain is a study of OX40 agonist ivuxolimab in advanced cancers. Whole-study context: At doses from 0.01 to 10 mg/kg, patients were given intravenous ivuxolimab every 2 weeks.

The table came from immunoSEQ multiplex PCR; TCRdb's copy has only in-frame clones and leaves some out. The data show 70,000 or so clones, with around 83% seen just once and 15% to 20% held by the top ten. Unmatched junction bases numbered 6, after V lost 6 bases and J lost 8 bases. This CDR3 is 13 amino acids long. CDR1 is LNHDA and CDR2 is SQIVND in the germline V gene (reference sequence). Sequenced here: CD4+ or CD8+ T cells sorted from blood, sampled in a trial of the OX40 agonist ivuxolimab. The clonotype originates from an adult with an advanced solid tumor such as melanoma, head and neck, liver or kidney cancer. The gene calls are TRBV19 and TRBJ1-4, with 7 bases identical to TRBD1. The CDR3 DNA reads as TGTGCCAGTAGCGGACAGGAGCGCGAAAAACTGTTTTTT. This codes for CASSGQEREKLFF.